The sequence of this T cell receptor (beta chain) was determined in a study of glioma-infiltrating T cells after dendritic cell vaccination. Looking at the study overall: Samples are from glioblastoma patients in Phase I and II dendritic cell vaccine trials. Three intradermal dendritic cell vaccine injections were given every two weeks.

All glioblastoma patients lacked an isocitrate dehydrogenase mutation. This clone was seen a handful of times. Using immunoSEQ multiplex PCR, the repertoire was profiled, and TCRdb retains in-frame clones only, with some absent. The sample gives 90,000 to 100,000 clones, approximately 80% of which show up once; about 6.5% is in the top ten. CDR3 length equals 14 residues. Germline V CDR1 and CDR2: MNHNS, SASEGT. Trimming cost V 5 bases and J 0 bases; bases outside gene matches: 2. This specimen was blood, taken before dendritic cell vaccination. The V gene is TRBV6-1, the J gene TRBJ2-7, with TRBD1 identical over 9 bases. The receptor was derived from a human donor with glioblastoma. The CDR3, as DNA: TGTGCCAGCAGTACGACAGGGGGCTCCTACGAGCAGTACTTC. Amino acid sequence: CASSTTGGSYEQYF.